This TCR beta chain was sequenced during a study of T cell changes during pregnancy in multiple sclerosis. Germline CDR1 reads SGHRS; CDR2 reads YFSETQ. With 1 base clipped from V and 4 bases from J, the junction kept 5 bases outside the gene matches. The CDR3 has 15 amino acids. Measured with immunoSEQ multiplex PCR; TCRdb has only the in-frame clones, and not every one. The sample records tens of thousands of clones, 80% to 95% being singletons. This clonotype was sampled from a female donor with multiple sclerosis, enrolled in a pregnancy study. Source: CD4+ T cells from peripheral blood mononuclear cells, taken in the second trimester of pregnancy. The V call is TRBV5-1, the J call TRBJ1-5, with 7 bases aligning to TRBD1. This CDR3 reads CASSLRGGWNQPQHF. In nucleotides, the CDR3 is TGCGCCAGCAGCTTGAGAGGGGGCTGGAATCAGCCCCAGCATTTT. Drawing the rest from reference TRBV5-1 and TRBJ1-5, the complete variable domain is KAGVTQTPRYLIKTRGQQVTLSCSPISGHRSVSWYQQTPGQGLQFLFEYFSETQRNKGNFPGRFSGRQFSNSRSEMNVSTLELGDSALYLCASSLRGGWNQPQHFGDGTRLSIL.